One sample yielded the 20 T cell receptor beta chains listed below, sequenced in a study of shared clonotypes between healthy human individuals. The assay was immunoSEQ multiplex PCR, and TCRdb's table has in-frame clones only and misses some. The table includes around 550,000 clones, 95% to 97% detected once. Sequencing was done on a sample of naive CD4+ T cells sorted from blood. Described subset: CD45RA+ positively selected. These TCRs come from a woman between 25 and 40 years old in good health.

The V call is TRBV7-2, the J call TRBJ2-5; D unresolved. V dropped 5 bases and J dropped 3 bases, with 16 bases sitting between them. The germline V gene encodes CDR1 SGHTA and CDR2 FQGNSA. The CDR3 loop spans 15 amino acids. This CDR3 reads CASSLQVSGEETQYF. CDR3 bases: TGTGCCAGCAGCCTCCAGGTGTCTGGGGAAGAGACCCAGTACTTC.

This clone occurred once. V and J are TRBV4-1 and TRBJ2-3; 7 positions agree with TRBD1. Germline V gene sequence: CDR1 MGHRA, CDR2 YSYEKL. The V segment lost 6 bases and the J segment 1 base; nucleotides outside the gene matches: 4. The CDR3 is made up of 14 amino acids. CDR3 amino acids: CASRQGVGTDTQYF. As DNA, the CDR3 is TGCGCCAGCAGGCAGGGGGTAGGCACAGATACGCAGTATTTT.

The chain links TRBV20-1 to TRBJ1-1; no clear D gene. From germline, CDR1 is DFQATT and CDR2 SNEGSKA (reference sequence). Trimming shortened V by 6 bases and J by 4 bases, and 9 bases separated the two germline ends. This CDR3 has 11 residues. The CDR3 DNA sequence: TGCAGTGCGTACGAGGGCACTGAAGCTTTCTTT. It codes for CSAYEGTEAFF.

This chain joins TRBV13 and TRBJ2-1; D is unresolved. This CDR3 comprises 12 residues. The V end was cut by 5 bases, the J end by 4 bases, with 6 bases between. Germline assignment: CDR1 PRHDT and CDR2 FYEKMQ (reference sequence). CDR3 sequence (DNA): TGTGCCAGCAGCATAAATTACAATGAGCAGTTCTTC. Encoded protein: CASSINYNEQFF. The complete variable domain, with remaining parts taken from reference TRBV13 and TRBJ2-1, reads AAGVIQSPRHLIKEKRETATLKCYPIPRHDTVYWYQQGPGQDPQFLISFYEKMQSDKGSIPDRFSAQQFSDYHSELNMSSLELGDSALYFCASSINYNEQFFGPGTRLTVL.

The CDR3 is CASSFQDRGYEQYF. The CDR3 DNA reads TGCGCCAGCAGCTTCCAGGACAGGGGCTACGAGCAGTACTTC. V is TRBV5-1 and J is TRBJ2-7, with 9 positions matching TRBD1. The CDR3 runs to 14 residues. CDR1 is SGHRS and CDR2 is YFSETQ in the germline V gene. V lost 2 bases and J lost 3; bases outside the gene matches: 3.

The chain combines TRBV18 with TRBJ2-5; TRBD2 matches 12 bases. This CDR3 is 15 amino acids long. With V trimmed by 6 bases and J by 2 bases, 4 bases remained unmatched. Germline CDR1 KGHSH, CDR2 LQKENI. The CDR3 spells CASSPGLAGQETQYF. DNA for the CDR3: TGTGCCAGCTCGCCCGGACTAGCGGGACAAGAGACCCAGTACTTC.

The CDR3 loop is CASSLSTRGTGELFF. CDR3 nucleotide sequence: TGTGCCAGCAGCTTAAGCACTAGGGGGACCGGGGAGCTGTTTTTT. The rearrangement joins TRBV7-7 to TRBJ2-2; TRBD1 is a possible D gene (6 bases). Trimming took 2 bases from V and 5 from J, leaving 12 bases between them. Germline CDR1 and CDR2: SSHAT and FNYEAQ (reference sequence). CDR3 length: 15 amino acids.

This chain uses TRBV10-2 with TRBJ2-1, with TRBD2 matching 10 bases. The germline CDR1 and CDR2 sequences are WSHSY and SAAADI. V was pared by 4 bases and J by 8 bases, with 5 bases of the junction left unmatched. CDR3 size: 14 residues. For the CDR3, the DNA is TGCGCCAGCAGTGGAAGCGGGAGGGTCGATGAGCAGTTCTTC. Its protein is CASSGSGRVDEQFF.

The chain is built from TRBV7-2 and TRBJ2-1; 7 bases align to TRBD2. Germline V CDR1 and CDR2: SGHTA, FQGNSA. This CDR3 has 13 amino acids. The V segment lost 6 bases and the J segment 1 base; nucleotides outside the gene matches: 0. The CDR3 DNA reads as TGTGCCAGCAGGCGGGGGTCCTACAATGAGCAGTTCTTC. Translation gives CASRRGSYNEQFF.

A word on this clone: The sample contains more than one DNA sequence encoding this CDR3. CDR3 coding DNA: TGTGCCAGCAGAGAGCTTCCCTACGAGCAGTACTTC. This translates into CASRELPYEQYF. V usage is TRBV28 and J usage is TRBJ2-7; D is ambiguous. This CDR3 is built from 12 residues. V was cut by 6 bases and J by 2 bases, with 8 bases left in between. Germline values: CDR1 MDHEN, CDR2 SYDVKM.

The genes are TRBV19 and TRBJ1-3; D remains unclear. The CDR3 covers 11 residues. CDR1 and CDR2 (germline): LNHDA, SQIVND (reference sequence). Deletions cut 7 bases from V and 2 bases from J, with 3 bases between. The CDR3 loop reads CASTTGNTIYF. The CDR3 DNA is TGTGCCAGTACGACTGGAAACACCATATATTTT.

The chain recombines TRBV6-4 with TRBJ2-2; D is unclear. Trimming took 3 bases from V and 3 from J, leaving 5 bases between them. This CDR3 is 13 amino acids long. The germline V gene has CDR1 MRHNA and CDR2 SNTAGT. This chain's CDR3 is CASSEGYTGELFF. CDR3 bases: TGTGCCAGCAGTGAGGGATACACCGGGGAGCTGTTTTTT.

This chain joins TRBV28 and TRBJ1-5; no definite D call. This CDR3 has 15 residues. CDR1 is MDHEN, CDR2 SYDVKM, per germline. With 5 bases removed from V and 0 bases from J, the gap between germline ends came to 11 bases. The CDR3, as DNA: TGTGCCAGCAGTCCCGACTTCTTTAGCAATCAGCCCCAGCATTTT. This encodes CASSPDFFSNQPQHF. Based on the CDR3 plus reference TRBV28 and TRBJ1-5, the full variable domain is DVKVTQSSRYLVKRTGEKVFLECVQDMDHENMFWYRQDPGLGLRLIYFSYDVKMKEKGDIPEGYSVSREKKERFSLILESASTNQTSMYLCASSPDFFSNQPQHFGDGTRLSIL.

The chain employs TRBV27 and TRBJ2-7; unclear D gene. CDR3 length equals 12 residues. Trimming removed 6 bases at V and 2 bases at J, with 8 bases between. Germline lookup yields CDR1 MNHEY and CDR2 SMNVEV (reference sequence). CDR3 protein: CASSNPPYEQYF. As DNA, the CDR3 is TGTGCCAGCAGCAACCCCCCCTACGAGCAGTACTTC.

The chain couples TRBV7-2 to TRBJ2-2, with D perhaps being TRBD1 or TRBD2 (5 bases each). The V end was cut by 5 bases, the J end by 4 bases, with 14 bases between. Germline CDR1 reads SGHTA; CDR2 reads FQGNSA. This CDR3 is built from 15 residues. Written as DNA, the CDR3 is TGTGCCAGCAGCCCGGCCCCAGGGAGCACCGGGGAGCTGTTTTTT. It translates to CASSPAPGSTGELFF.

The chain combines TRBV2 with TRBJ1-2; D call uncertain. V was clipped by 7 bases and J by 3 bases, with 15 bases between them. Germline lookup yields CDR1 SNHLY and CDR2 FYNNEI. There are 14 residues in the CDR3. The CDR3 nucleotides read TGTGCCAGCAAGACGATAGGATTTTACTATGGCTACACCTTC. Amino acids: CASKTIGFYYGYTF.

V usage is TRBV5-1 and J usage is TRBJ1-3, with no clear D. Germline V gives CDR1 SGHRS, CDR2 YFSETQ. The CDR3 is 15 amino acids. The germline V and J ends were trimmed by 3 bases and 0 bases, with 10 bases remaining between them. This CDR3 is CASSSSATSGNTIYF. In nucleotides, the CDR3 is TGCGCCAGCAGCTCCTCAGCAACCTCTGGAAACACCATATATTTT.

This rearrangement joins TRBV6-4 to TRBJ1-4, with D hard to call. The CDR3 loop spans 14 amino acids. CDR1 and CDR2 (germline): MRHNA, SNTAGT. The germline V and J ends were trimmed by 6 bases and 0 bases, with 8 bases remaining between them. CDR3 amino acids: CASSEGATNEKLFF. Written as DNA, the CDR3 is TGTGCCAGCAGCGAAGGAGCAACTAATGAAAAACTGTTTTTT.

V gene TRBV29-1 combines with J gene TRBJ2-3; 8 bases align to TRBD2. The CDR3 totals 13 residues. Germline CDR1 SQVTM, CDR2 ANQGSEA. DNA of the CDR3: TGCAGGGTCGGGACCCTCGGACTAGCTACGCAGTATTTT. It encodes CRVGTLGLATQYF.

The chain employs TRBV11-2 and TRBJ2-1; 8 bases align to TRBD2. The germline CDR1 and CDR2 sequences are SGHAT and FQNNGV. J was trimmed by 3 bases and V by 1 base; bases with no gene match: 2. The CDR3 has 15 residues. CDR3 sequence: CASSLGLANYNEQFF. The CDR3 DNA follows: TGTGCCAGCAGCTTAGGACTAGCGAACTACAATGAGCAGTTCTTC.